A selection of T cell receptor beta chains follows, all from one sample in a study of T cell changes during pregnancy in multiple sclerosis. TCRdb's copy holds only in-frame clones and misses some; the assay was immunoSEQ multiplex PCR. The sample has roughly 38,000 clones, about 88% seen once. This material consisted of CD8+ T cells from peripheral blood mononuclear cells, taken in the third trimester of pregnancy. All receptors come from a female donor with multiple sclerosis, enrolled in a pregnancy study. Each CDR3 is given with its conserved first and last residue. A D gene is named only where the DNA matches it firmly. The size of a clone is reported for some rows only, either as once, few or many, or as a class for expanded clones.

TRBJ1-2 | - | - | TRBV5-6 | CASSVADYGYTF | TGTGCCAGCAGCGTGGCAGACTATGGCTACACCTTC
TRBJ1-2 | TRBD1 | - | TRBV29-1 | CSAGQGGNYGYTF | TGCAGCGCCGGACAGGGGGGAAACTATGGCTACACCTTC
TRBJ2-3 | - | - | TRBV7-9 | CASSPHDTDTQYF | TGTGCCAGCAGCCCACACGACACAGATACGCAGTATTTT
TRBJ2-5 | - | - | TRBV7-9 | CASSLGGEPLQETQYF | TGTGCCAGCAGCCTGGGGGGAGAACCGCTCCAAGAGACCCAGTACTTC
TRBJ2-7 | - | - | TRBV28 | CASSPQDISHPYF | TGTGCCAGCAGTCCGCAGGACATTTCTCACCCCTACTTC
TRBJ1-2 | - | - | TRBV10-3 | CATSRAVANYGYTF | TGTGCCACCTCGAGGGCAGTAGCTAACTATGGCTACACCTTC
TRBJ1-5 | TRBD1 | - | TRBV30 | CAWSRQGNQPQHF | TGTGCCTGGAGCCGACAGGGTAATCAGCCCCAGCATTTT
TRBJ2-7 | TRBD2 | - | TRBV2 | CASSGTRTYEQYF | TGTGCCAGCAGCGGGACTAGGACTTACGAGCAGTACTTC
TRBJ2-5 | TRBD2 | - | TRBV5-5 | CASSLVMSGGVQETQYF | TGTGCCAGCAGCTTGGTGATGAGCGGGGGGGTCCAAGAGACCCAGTACTTC
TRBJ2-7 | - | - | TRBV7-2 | CASSWRQFYEQYF | TGTGCCAGCAGCTGGAGACAGTTCTACGAGCAGTACTTC
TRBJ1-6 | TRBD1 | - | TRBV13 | CASSVWTGKGNSPLHF | TGTGCCAGCAGCGTCTGGACAGGGAAAGGCAATTCACCCCTCCACTTT
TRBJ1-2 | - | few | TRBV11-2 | CASTLGGGRGYGYTF | TGTGCCAGCACCCTAGGGGGGGGGCGAGGCTATGGCTACACCTTC
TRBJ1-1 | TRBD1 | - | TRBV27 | CASSSGLRGTEAFF | TGTGCCAGCAGTTCGGGCCTCAGGGGGACTGAAGCTTTCTTT
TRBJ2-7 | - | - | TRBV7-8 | CASSLGRASSYEQYF | TGTGCCAGCAGCTTAGGGCGGGCGAGCTCCTACGAGCAGTACTTC
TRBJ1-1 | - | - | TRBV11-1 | CASSFISEATEAFF | TGTGCCAGCAGCTTTATCAGCGAGGCCACTGAAGCTTTCTTT